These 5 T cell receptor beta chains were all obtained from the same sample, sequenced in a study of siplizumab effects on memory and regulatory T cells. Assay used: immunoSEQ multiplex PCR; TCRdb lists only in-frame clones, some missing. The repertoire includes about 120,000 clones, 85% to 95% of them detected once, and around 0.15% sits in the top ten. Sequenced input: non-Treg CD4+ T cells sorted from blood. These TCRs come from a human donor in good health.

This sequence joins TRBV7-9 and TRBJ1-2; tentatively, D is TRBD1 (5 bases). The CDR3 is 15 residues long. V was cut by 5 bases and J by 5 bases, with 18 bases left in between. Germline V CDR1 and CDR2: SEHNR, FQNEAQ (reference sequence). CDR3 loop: CASSPWDREGYGYTF. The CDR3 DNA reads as TGTGCCAGCAGCCCCTGGGACCGGGAGGGATATGGCTACACCTTC.

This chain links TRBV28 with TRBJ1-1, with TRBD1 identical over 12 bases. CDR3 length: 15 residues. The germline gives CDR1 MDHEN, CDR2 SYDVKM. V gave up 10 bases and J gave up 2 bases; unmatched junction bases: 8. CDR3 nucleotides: TGTGCCACCCAGGGACAGGGGGCAGGTAACACTGAAGCTTTCTTT. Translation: CATQGQGAGNTEAFF. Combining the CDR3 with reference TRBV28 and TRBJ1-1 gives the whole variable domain DVKVTQSSRYLVKRTGEKVFLECVQDMDHENMFWYRQDPGLGLRLIYFSYDVKMKEKGDIPEGYSVSREKKERFSLILESASTNQTSMYLCATQGQGAGNTEAFFGQGTRLTVV.

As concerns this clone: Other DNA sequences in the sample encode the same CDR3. The CDR3 DNA reads TGCAGTGTGGCAGGGGACTACGAGCAGTACTTC. Protein product: CSVAGDYEQYF. V gene TRBV20-1 combines with J gene TRBJ2-7, with a tentative D call TRBD1 (6 bases). Germline V gene lookup returns CDR1 DFQATT and CDR2 SNEGSKA (reference sequence). The CDR3 has 11 amino acids. Trimming left V 7 bases short and J 3 bases short, with 10 bases between.

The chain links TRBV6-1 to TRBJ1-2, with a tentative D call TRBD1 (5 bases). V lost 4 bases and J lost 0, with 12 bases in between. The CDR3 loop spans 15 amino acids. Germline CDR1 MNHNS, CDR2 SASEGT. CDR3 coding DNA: TGTGCCAGCAGTGTTGACGGGACCTCTAACTATGGCTACACCTTC. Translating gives CASSVDGTSNYGYTF.

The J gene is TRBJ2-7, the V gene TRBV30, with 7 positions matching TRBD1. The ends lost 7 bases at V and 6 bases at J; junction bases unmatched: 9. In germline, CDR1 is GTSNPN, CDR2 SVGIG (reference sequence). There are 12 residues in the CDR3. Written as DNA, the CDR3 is TGTGCCTTAAAGGGGGCTAAGGTCGAGCAGTACTTC. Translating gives CALKGAKVEQYF.